The next 8 T cell receptor beta chains were all read from a single sample in a study of blood T cell repertoires in COVID-19. Here immunoSEQ multiplex PCR was the method, and the copy in TCRdb shows in-frame clones only, minus some. The table shows approximately 330,000 clones, with 80% to 90% occurring only once. Sequenced sample: PBMCs or T cells enriched from blood (not recorded which). The receptors were gathered from a woman aged 40 to 55 with acute COVID-19.

The chain carries TRBV28 and TRBJ1-3; 9 bases align to TRBD1. Trimming took 3 bases from V and 0 from J; bases not matched to a gene: 3. Per germline, CDR1 MDHEN and CDR2 SYDVKM. CDR3 length: 16 amino acids. CDR3 region: CASSFGTGNSGNTIYF. The CDR3, as DNA: TGTGCCAGCAGTTTCGGGACAGGGAACTCTGGAAACACCATATATTTT.

This chain links TRBV27 with TRBJ2-5; no firm D call. Trimming removed 3 bases at V and 2 bases at J, with 7 bases between. This CDR3 spans 13 amino acids. Germline V gives CDR1 MNHEY, CDR2 SMNVEV (reference sequence). This CDR3 reads CASSFGRQETQYF. The CDR3 DNA is TGTGCCAGCAGTTTTGGCAGGCAAGAGACCCAGTACTTC.

The CDR3 loop reads CASSLGGLAGYNEQFF. CDR3 in DNA: TGTGCCAGCAGCTTAGGGGGACTAGCGGGTTACAATGAGCAGTTCTTC. The V gene is TRBV11-1, the J gene TRBJ2-1, with 12 bases identical to TRBD2. With 1 base clipped from V and 4 bases from J, the junction kept 2 bases outside the gene matches. CDR1 SGHAT and CDR2 FQDESV come from the germline V gene (reference sequence). The CDR3 sequence is 16 residues long.

The sample holds a few counts of this clone. This chain connects TRBV19 to TRBJ2-5, with 10 positions matching TRBD1. Per the germline V gene, CDR1 is LNHDA and CDR2 is SQIVND (reference sequence). The CDR3 runs to 15 residues. V dropped 6 bases and J dropped 7; count of bases not matched to a gene: 11. The DNA of the CDR3 is TGTGCCAGTAGGGCCACGACAGGGGGCCTGGGGACCCAGTACTTC. This gives the protein CASRATTGGLGTQYF.

The rearrangement links TRBV5-1 to TRBJ1-1; 8 bases match TRBD1. The CDR3 covers 14 residues. Germline CDR1 reads SGHRS; CDR2 reads YFSETQ. V gave up 3 bases and J gave up 6 bases; unmatched junction bases: 7. The CDR3 DNA follows: TGCGCCAGCAGCTCCGCAAGGACAGGGTCTGAAGCTTTCTTT. Translation: CASSSARTGSEAFF. The full variable domain, with the rest looked up from reference TRBV5-1 and TRBJ1-1, is KAGVTQTPRYLIKTRGQQVTLSCSPISGHRSVSWYQQTPGQGLQFLFEYFSETQRNKGNFPGRFSGRQFSNSRSEMNVSTLELGDSALYLCASSSARTGSEAFFGQGTRLTVV.

V and J are TRBV19 and TRBJ1-5, with TRBD1 matching 10 bases. Germline assignment: CDR1 LNHDA and CDR2 SQIVND (reference sequence). This CDR3 spans 18 amino acids. The V and J ends lost 6 bases and 2 bases, in that order; junction bases with no gene match: 13. In nucleotides, the CDR3 is TGTGCCAGTAGCCATACACCGGGACAGGGGAGAGGCAATCAGCCCCAGCATTTT. Amino acid sequence: CASSHTPGQGRGNQPQHF.

The V and J genes are TRBV14 and TRBJ2-5; 9 bases align to TRBD2. The CDR3 has 16 amino acids. Per germline, CDR1 SGHDN and CDR2 FVKESK. The V gene end was trimmed by 4 bases and the J gene end by 3 bases; junction bases not matched to a gene: 9. The CDR3 sequence is CASSRELAGPKETQYF. Here the CDR3 DNA reads TGTGCCAGCAGCCGAGAACTAGCGGGCCCAAAAGAGACCCAGTACTTC.

The rearrangement joins TRBV7-2 to TRBJ1-1; D possibly corresponds to TRBD1 (6 bases). Germline CDR1 is SGHTA and CDR2 is FQGNSA. This CDR3 is built from 13 residues. V shed 3 bases and J shed 7 bases, with 12 bases lying between them. CDR3 nucleotide sequence: TGTGCCAGCAGCTTTACAGGGAGCCGTGAAGCTTTCTTT. This codes for CASSFTGSREAFF.